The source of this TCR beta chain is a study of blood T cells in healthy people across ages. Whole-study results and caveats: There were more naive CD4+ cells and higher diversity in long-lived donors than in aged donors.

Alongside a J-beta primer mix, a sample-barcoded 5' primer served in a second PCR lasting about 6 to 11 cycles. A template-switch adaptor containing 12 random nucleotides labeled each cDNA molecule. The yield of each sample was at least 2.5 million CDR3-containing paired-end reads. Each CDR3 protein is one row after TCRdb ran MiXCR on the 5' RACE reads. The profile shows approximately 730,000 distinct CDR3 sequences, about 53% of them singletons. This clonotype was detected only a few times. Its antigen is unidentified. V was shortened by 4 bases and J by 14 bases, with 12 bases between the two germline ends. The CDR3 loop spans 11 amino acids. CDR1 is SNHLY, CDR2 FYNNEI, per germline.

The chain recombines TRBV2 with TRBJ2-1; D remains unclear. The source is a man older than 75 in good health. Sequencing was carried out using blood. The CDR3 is CASSGGPSEFF. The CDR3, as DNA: TGTGCCAGCAGTGGAGGACCAAGCGAGTTCTTC. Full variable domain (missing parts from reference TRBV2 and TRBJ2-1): EPEVTQTPSHQVTQMGQEVILRCVPISNHLYFYWYRQILGQKVEFLVSFYNNEISEKSEIFDDQFSVERPDGSNFTLKIRSTKLEDSAMYFCASSGGPSEFFGPGTRLTVL.